Listed below are T cell receptor beta chains from one sample, sequenced in a study of T-cell memory formation after mild COVID-19. TCRdb redid the calling of the 5' RACE reads with MiXCR, one entry per CDR3 protein. The repertoire consists of around 250,000 distinct CDR3 sequences, with around 15% occurring once and the leading ten covering roughly 20%. The sequenced sample was PBMCs or a T cell subset sorted from them (not recorded which). These receptors all come from a young man who had mild COVID-19 (a few samples of this study predate the infection). Cell type and time point are not known. The CDR3 runs from the conserved cysteine through the conserved F or W. The order of the fields is D gene, clone size, J gene, V gene, CDR3 protein, CDR3 DNA. The D gene is left open where the match is weak. The size entry is marked missing in some rows and otherwise reads once, few, many or a size class.

>.|.|TRBJ2-7|TRBV10-3
CAIGAGGPSYEQYF
TGTGCCATCGGTGCCGGGGGACCCTCCTACGAGCAGTACTTC
>TRBD1|few|TRBJ2-3|TRBV7-2
CASSRDRGRGTQYF
TGTGCCAGCAGCCGGGACAGGGGTCGGGGTACGCAGTATTTT
>.|.|TRBJ2-3|TRBV6-6
CADAPARDTQYF
TGTGCCGATGCCCCGGCCAGGGATACGCAGTATTTT
>.|few|TRBJ2-3|TRBV29-1
CSVASTDTQYF
TGCAGCGTCGCTAGCACAGATACGCAGTATTTT
>.|.|TRBJ2-3|TRBV7-3
CASSPDSSDTQYF
TGTGCCAGCAGCCCGGACAGCTCAGATACGCAGTATTTT
>.|few|TRBJ2-3|TRBV5-1
CASSLTFAAPSADTQYF
TGCGCCAGCAGCTTGACTTTTGCTGCCCCCAGCGCAGATACGCAGTATTTT
>TRBD1|few|TRBJ1-5|TRBV15
CATTRDREGKPQHF
TGTGCCACTACCCGGGACAGGGAGGGGAAGCCCCAGCATTTT
>.|.|TRBJ2-7|TRBV12-3/TRBV12-4
CASSLGLVYEQYF
TGTGCCAGCAGTTTAGGTCTGGTCTACGAGCAGTACTTC
>.|many|TRBJ1-1|TRBV20-1
CSAAQVDTEAFF
TGCAGTGCTGCACAGGTAGACACTGAAGCTTTCTTT
>.|few|TRBJ1-5|TRBV5-6
CASSAWTGVSNQPQHF
TGTGCCAGCAGCGCGTGGACTGGAGTTAGCAATCAGCCCCAGCATTTT
>.|.|TRBJ2-5|TRBV7-8
CASSLNREETQYF
TGTGCCAGCAGCTTAAACAGGGAAGAGACCCAGTACTTC
>TRBD1|.|TRBJ1-2|TRBV5-6
CASSLRQGAHYYGYTF
TGTGCCAGCAGCTTACGTCAGGGGGCGCATTACTATGGCTACACCTTC
>.|.|TRBJ1-3|TRBV7-9
CASSPGLGTGNTIYF
TGTGCCAGCAGCCCGGGGCTGGGCACTGGAAACACCATATATTTT
>TRBD2|.|TRBJ2-3|TRBV7-3
CASAAGGTDTQYF
TGTGCCAGCGCGGCGGGGGGCACAGATACGCAGTATTTT
>.|few|TRBJ1-1|TRBV27
CASRKGHTTEAFF
TGTGCCAGCCGGAAGGGACACACCACTGAAGCTTTCTTT
>TRBD2|many|TRBJ2-7|TRBV7-6
CASSPLLTSGGSYEQYF
TGTGCCAGCAGCCCGCTGCTGACTAGCGGGGGCTCCTACGAGCAGTACTTC
>.|few|TRBJ1-1|TRBV6-6
CASSTGGRGVPEAFF
TGTGCCAGCAGCACCGGGGGACGGGGGGTACCTGAAGCTTTCTTT
>TRBD2|many|TRBJ2-3|TRBV20-1
CSAGRAGQGTDTQYF
TGCAGTGCGGGGAGGGCGGGCCAGGGCACAGATACGCAGTATTTT
>.|few|TRBJ2-4|TRBV27
CASSPTGRNIQYF
TGTGCCAGCAGTCCAACAGGGAGAAACATTCAGTACTTC
>.|.|TRBJ1-1|TRBV7-2
CASSLSASMRTEAFF
TGTGCCAGCAGCCTCTCGGCGAGCATGAGGACTGAAGCTTTCTTT
>.|few|TRBJ1-1|TRBV12-3/TRBV12-4
CASGRGGTAAFF
TGTGCCAGCGGGCGGGGTGGCACTGCCGCTTTCTTT
>.|few|TRBJ1-1|TRBV9
CASSVDPTGIMNTEAFF
TGTGCCAGCAGCGTAGACCCCACAGGGATCATGAACACTGAAGCTTTCTTT
>.|few|TRBJ1-3|TRBV29-1
CSVGGAVSGNTIYF
TGCAGCGTTGGGGGGGCAGTCTCTGGAAACACCATATATTTT
>.|.|TRBJ2-2|TRBV7-3
CASSLSYSPNTGELFF
TGTGCCAGCAGCTTAAGTTACAGCCCGAACACCGGGGAGCTGTTTTTT
>TRBD1|few|TRBJ1-2|TRBV9
CASSVTGGSGYTF
TGTGCCAGCAGCGTTACAGGGGGCTCAGGCTACACCTTC
>.|few|TRBJ1-2|TRBV28
CASRFPPGTGLGLMGNYGYTF
TGTGCCAGCAGGTTCCCTCCCGGGACTGGGTTGGGTTTGATGGGGAACTATGGCTACACCTTC
>.|.|TRBJ1-5|TRBV7-2
CASSSETGYQPQHF
TGTGCCAGCAGCTCCGAAACAGGGTATCAGCCCCAGCATTTT
>.|few|TRBJ1-5|TRBV4-1
CASSQAGLNQPQHF
TGCGCCAGCAGCCAAGCAGGTCTCAATCAGCCCCAGCATTTT
>TRBD1|many|TRBJ2-2|TRBV29-1
CSVTGGTGELFF
TGCAGCGTTACAGGGGGCACCGGGGAGCTGTTTTTT
>.|.|TRBJ2-3|TRBV7-2
CAKAPLRTAKMRQYF
TGTGCCAAAGCACCCCTCCGGACAGCCAAGATGAGGCAGTATTTT
>.|.|TRBJ2-5|TRBV7-9
CASSPEGGETQYF
TGTGCCAGCAGCCCTGAGGGGGGGGAGACCCAGTACTTC